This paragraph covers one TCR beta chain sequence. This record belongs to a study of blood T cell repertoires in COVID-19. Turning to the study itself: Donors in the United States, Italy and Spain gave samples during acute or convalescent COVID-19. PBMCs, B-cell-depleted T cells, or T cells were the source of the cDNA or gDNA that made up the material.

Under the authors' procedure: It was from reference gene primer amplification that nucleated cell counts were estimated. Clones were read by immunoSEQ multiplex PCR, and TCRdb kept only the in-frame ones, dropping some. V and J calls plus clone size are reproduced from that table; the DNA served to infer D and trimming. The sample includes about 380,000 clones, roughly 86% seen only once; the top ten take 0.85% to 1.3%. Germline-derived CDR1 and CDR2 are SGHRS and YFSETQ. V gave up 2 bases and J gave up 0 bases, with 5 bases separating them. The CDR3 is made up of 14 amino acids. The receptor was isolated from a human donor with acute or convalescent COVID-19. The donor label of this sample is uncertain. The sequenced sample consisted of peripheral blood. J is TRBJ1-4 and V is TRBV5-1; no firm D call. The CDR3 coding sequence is TGCGCCAGCAGCTTATCCACAACTAATGAAAAACTGTTTTTT. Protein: CASSLSTTNEKLFF. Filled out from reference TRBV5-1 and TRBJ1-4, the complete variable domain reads KAGVTQTPRYLIKTRGQQVTLSCSPISGHRSVSWYQQTPGQGLQFLFEYFSETQRNKGNFPGRFSGRQFSNSRSEMNVSTLELGDSALYLCASSLSTTNEKLFFGSGTQLSVL.